Included here is one T cell receptor beta chain sequence, with context. Profiled with immunoSEQ multiplex PCR; TCRdb holds only in-frame clones, not every one. This repertoire shows 80,000 to 95,000 clones, roughly four fifths found once; its top ten account for 25% to 30%. The data originate from a study of CD8 T cell repertoires and HIV-1 epitope variants. There are 15 residues in the CDR3. The V and J ends lost 1 base and 8 bases respectively, with 17 bases between them. The germline V gene has CDR1 SGHTA and CDR2 FQGTGA. The TCR was taken from a male donor with HIV. The chain combines TRBV7-3 with TRBJ1-2; a possible D gene is TRBD1 (5 bases). Source material: uncultured baseline CD8+ T cells from peripheral blood mononuclear cells (PBMCs). CDR3 DNA: TGTGCCAGCAGCTTAAACGGAGGGCAGGGAGAGGGCTACACCTTC. It encodes CASSLNGGQGEGYTF.